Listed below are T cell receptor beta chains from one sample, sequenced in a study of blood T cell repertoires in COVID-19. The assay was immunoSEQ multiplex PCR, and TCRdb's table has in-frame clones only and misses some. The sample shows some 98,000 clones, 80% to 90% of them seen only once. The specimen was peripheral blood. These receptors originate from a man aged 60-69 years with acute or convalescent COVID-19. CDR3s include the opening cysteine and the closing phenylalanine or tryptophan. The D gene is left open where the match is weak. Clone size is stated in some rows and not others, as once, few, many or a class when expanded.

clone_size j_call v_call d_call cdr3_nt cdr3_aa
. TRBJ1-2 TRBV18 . TGTGCCAGCTCACCTGGACCCAGTCAGCGGAACTATGGCTACACCTTC CASSPGPSQRNYGYTF
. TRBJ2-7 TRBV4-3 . TGCGCCAGCAGCCAAGACGCCTCTAACAGGGGGGGGCAGTACTTC CASSQDASNRGGQYF
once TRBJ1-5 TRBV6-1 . TGTGCCAGCAGTGAGCGGCAGGGTAATCAGCCCCAGCATTTT CASSERQGNQPQHF
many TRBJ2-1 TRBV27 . TGTGCCAGCAGTCTGTACAATGAGCAGTTCTTC CASSLYNEQFF
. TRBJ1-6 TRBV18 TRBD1 TGTGCCAGCTCACCACGGGACAGGGTGTATAATTCACCCCTCCACTTT CASSPRDRVYNSPLHF
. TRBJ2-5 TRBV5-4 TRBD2 TGTGCCAGCAGCCCGTGGACTAGCTCTCAGGAGACCCAGTACTTC CASSPWTSSQETQYF
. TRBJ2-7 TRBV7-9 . TGTGCCAGCAGCTCCACATACTCCTACGAGCAGTACTTC CASSSTYSYEQYF
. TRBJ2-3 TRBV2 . TGTGCCAGCGTCACAAACACAGATACGCAGTATTTT CASVTNTDTQYF
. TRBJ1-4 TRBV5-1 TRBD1 TGCGCCAGCAGCTTGGGGCCTCGGACAGGGGGTTCGGAACTGTTTTTT CASSLGPRTGGSELFF
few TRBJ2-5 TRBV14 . TGTGCCAGCAGCCAGGACCTCGGGACTCAACAAGAGACCCAGTACTTC CASSQDLGTQQETQYF
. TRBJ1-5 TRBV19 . TGTGCCAGTAGTAAAACAGCGGCACAGCCCCAGCATTTT CASSKTAAQPQHF
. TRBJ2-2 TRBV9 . TGTGCCAGCAGCGTAGATACGACTAAAGACTACACCGGGGAGCTGTTTTTT CASSVDTTKDYTGELFF
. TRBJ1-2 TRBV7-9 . TGTGCCAGCAGCTTAGGTACCGTGACAGACGTCTATGGCTACACCTTC CASSLGTVTDVYGYTF
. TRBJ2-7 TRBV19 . TGTGCCAGTAAAGTAGGGGAAAACTCCTACGAGCAGTACTTC CASKVGENSYEQYF
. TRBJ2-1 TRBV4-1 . TGCGCCAGCAGCCAAGGACGACAGGTGCTTCGGGATGAGCAGTTCTTC CASSQGRQVLRDEQFF
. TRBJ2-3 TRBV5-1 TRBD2 TGCGCCAGCAGCTCAAAGGCACTAGCGGGGCGGTATAGCACAGATACGCAGTATTTT CASSSKALAGRYSTDTQYF
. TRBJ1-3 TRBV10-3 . TGTGCCATCAGTGAGAGACAGGACTCTGGAAACACCATATATTTT CAISERQDSGNTIYF
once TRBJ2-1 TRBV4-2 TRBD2 TGTGCCAGCAGCGAAGAAAGTGGACTAGCGGGGGGGCCGAGCTCCTACAATGAGCAGTTCTTC CASSEESGLAGGPSSYNEQFF
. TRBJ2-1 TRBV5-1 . TGCGCCAGCAGCTTGGCCGTTGGGGGCCCACGCGAGCAGTTCTTC CASSLAVGGPREQFF
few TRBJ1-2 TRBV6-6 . TGTGCCAGCAGTTACCGGACGGAGGTCTATGGCTACACCTTC CASSYRTEVYGYTF
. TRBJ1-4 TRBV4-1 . TGCGCCAGCAGCCAAGGCAGGGGTCCGGCTAATGAAAAACTGTTTTTT CASSQGRGPANEKLFF
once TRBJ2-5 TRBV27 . TGTGCCAGCAGTTCAACTCAACAAGAGACCCAGTACTTC CASSSTQQETQYF
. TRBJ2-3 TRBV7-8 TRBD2 TGTGCCAGCCGTTATTCGGGACTACCCACAGATACGCAGTATTTT CASRYSGLPTDTQYF
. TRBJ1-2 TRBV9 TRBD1 TGTGCCAGCAGCGCTACAGGGGTTTATGGCTACACCTTC CASSATGVYGYTF
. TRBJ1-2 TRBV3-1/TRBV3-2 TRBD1 TGTGCCAGCAGCCAGACGACAGGGGGCGTCTATGGCTACACCTTC CASSQTTGGVYGYTF
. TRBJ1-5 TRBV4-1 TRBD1 TGCGCCAGCAGCCTTCTCATGGACAGGCTGTCATATCAGCCCCAGCATTTT CASSLLMDRLSYQPQHF
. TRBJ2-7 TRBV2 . TGTGCCAGCAGTGAATTGTCAGGTGCGGGTAAGGCCTACGAGCAGTACTTC CASSELSGAGKAYEQYF
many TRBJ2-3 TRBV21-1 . TGTGCCAGCAGCAAAGGGGAGAACAAAATTACTAGCACAGATACGCAGTATTTT CASSKGENKITSTDTQYF
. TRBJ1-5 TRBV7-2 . TGTGCCAGCAGCGGCAGGGTTGGGGGGCAGCCCCAGCATTTT CASSGRVGGQPQHF
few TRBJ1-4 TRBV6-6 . TGTGCCAGCAGTTACTCCCCAGGGGAGTCTGAAAAACTGTTTTTT CASSYSPGESEKLFF
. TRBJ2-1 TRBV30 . TGTGCCTCCCAGGGAGGGGGGCGCAATGAGCAGTTCTTC CASQGGGRNEQFF
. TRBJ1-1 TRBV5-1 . TGCGCCAGCAGCTTGGGAGTTTCAGGGAACACTGAAGCTTTCTTT CASSLGVSGNTEAFF
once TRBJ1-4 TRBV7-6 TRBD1 TGTGCCAGCAGCCCCACCGGGACAGGGAATGAAAAACTGTTTTTT CASSPTGTGNEKLFF
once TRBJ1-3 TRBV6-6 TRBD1 TGTGCCAGCAGGCTTCGACAGGGGAGGAACACCATATATTTT CASRLRQGRNTIYF
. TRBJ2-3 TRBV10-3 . TGTGCCATCAGCCGTGGGGCTCCAGGGTATACGCAGTATTTT CAISRGAPGYTQYF
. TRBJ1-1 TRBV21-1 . TGTGCCAGCAGCAATGATGGGACTTCCGGAGTTGGCACTGAAGCTTTCTTT CASSNDGTSGVGTEAFF
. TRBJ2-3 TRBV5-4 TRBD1 TGTGCCAGCAGCCCAGGGGGCCGTTGGACAGATACGCAGTATTTT CASSPGGRWTDTQYF
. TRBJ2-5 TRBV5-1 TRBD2 TGCGCCAGCACCCCCCTGACTAGCACCCAAGAGACCCAGTACTTC CASTPLTSTQETQYF
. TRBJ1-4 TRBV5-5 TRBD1 TGTGCCAGCAGCCCCGACAGGGCCAATGAAAAACTGTTTTTT CASSPDRANEKLFF
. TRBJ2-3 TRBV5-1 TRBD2 TGCGCCAGCAGTTTTGGCTACGGCGGGGGGGCCCAAGATACGCAGTATTTT CASSFGYGGGAQDTQYF
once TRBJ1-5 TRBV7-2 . TGTGCCAGCAGCTTAGGATCCACTAACAATCAGCCCCAGCATTTT CASSLGSTNNQPQHF
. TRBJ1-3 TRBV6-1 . TGTGCCAGCAGTGAATTAAGAAACACCATATATTTT CASSELRNTIYF
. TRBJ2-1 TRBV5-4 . TGTGCCAGCAGCAAGATTGCGGACAGTTACGAGCAGTTCTTC CASSKIADSYEQFF
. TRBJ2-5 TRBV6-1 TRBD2 TGTGCCAGCAGTGAAATTAGCGGGGGCGGAGAGACCCAGTACTTC CASSEISGGGETQYF
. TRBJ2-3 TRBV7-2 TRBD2 TGTGCCAGCAGCCCGGGACTAGCGGCCGCGGATACGCAGTATTTT CASSPGLAAADTQYF
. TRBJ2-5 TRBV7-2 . TGTGCCAGCAGCTTAGCGGGGGCCCAAGAGACCCAGTACTTC CASSLAGAQETQYF
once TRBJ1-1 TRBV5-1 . TGCGCCAGCAGCTTGGTACCCGGAGGGTACACTGAAGCTTTCTTT CASSLVPGGYTEAFF
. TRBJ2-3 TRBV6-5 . TGTGCCAGCAGTTGGGCCAGCACAGATACGCAGTATTTT CASSWASTDTQYF
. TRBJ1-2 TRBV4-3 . TGCGCCAGCAGCCAAACCCCAGCGACTAACTATGGCTACACCTTC CASSQTPATNYGYTF
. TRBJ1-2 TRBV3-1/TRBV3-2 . TGTGCCAGCAGCCAAGCTATGACGCGGCAAACCCGCAACTATGGCTACACCTTC CASSQAMTRQTRNYGYTF
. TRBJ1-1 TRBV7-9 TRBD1 TGTGCCAGCAGCGAAAGGACAGGGGGCGCGGGGGCTTTCTTT CASSERTGGAGAFF
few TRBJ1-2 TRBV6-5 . TGTGCCAGCAGGAGCCGGGCTCCGGGAGGCTATGGCTACACCTTC CASRSRAPGGYGYTF